This TCR beta chain was documented in a study of response to subunit inactivated influenza vaccine. Broader study findings: With each seasonal influenza vaccination, the authors suggested, few new T cells are recruited.

The table lists this clonotype with a few counts. Its antigen is undetermined. CDR1 DFQATT and CDR2 SNEGSKA come from the germline V gene (reference sequence). CDR3 length: 15 amino acids. V dropped 0 bases and J dropped 4; count of bases not matched to a gene: 7. TCRdb re-called the RT-PCR reads with MiXCR, one entry per CDR3 protein. The table records more than 200,000 distinct CDR3 sequences, more than 10% of them present only once. The chain uses TRBV20-1 and TRBJ2-7, with TRBD2 matching over 9 bases. The TCR sequence derives from a man aged 45 to 65 who received an inactivated influenza vaccine. The sequences come from non-naive T cells sorted from PBMCs, collected 14 to 15 days before vaccination. The DNA of the CDR3 is TGCAGTGCTAGAGATCCGGAGACTAGCGGATACGAGCAGTACTTC. Protein: CSARDPETSGYEQYF.